This T cell receptor (beta chain) was documented in a study of CD8+ T cells in alopecia areata. Extracted RNA was reverse transcribed, and the resulting cDNA served as sequencing template. Some clones are missing from TCRdb's copy, which holds only in-frame ones; the method was immunoSEQ multiplex PCR. In the table there are more than 90,000 clones, roughly two fifths of which are singletons. Per germline, CDR1 LNHNV and CDR2 YYDKDF (reference sequence). V dropped 3 bases and J dropped 0; count of bases not matched to a gene: 5. The CDR3 loop spans 16 amino acids. Collected material from alopecia areata patients comprised lesional scalp punch biopsies and peripheral blood. Study-wide points: Elevated clonality characterized lesional scalp relative to normal scalp, particularly in alopecia totalis/universalis. Sharing of TCRs across patients appeared less clear than in mice, possibly for HLA-related reasons.

In regard to this clone: No antigen is known for it.

J is TRBJ2-7 and V is TRBV15, with TRBD2 matching 10 bases. Source material: CD4+ T cells sorted from blood. The origin of this receptor is a human donor with alopecia areata. The DNA of the CDR3 is TGTGCCACCAGCAGGGGAGGACTAGCGGCCTCCTACGAGCAGTACTTC. Amino acids: CATSRGGLAASYEQYF.